Below are 22 T cell receptor beta chains sequenced from a single sample in a study of T cell responses to AZD1222 COVID-19 vaccine. This table comes from immunoSEQ multiplex PCR, and its TCRdb copy is limited to in-frame clones, with some not included. Seen here are over 95,000 clones, about 87% observed once, and the top ten hold roughly 6.7%. Sequenced material: peripheral blood, taken 28 days after the second AZD1222 dose. The receptors come from an adult who received the AZD1222 COVID-19 vaccine.

J is TRBJ1-4 and V is TRBV28; tentatively, D is TRBD1 (6 bases). Germline V gene data show CDR1 as MDHEN and CDR2 as SYDVKM. CDR3 length: 14 residues. Between the trimmed V and J ends, which lost 5 bases and 0 bases, there was a span of 7 bases. DNA for the CDR3: TGTGCCAGCAGTCCAGGGGCAACTAATGAAAAACTGTTTTTT. As protein: CASSPGATNEKLFF.

This clone has a single count. The chain is built from TRBV5-4 and TRBJ1-2; D uncertain. Trimming removed 0 bases from V and 1 base from J, with 4 bases in between. CDR1 and CDR2 (germline): SGHNT, YYREEE (reference sequence). CDR3 size: 13 residues. CDR3 amino acids: CASSLVNNYGYTF. The DNA for the CDR3 is TGTGCCAGCAGCTTGGTTAATAACTATGGCTACACCTTC.

In its sample, this clone was seen a few times. V gene TRBV18 combines with J gene TRBJ1-6, with 7 bases lining up with TRBD1. The V segment lost 3 bases and the J segment 7 bases; nucleotides outside the gene matches: 6. Germline V gives CDR1 KGHSH, CDR2 LQKENI. CDR3 size: 15 residues. Here the CDR3 DNA reads TGTGCCAGCTCACCGATGACAGGGATCAATTCACCCCTCCACTTT. Protein product: CASSPMTGINSPLHF. Full variable domain (missing parts from reference TRBV18 and TRBJ1-6): NAGVMQNPRHLVRRRGQEARLRCSPMKGHSHVYWYRQLPEEGLKFMVYLQKENIIDESGMPKERFSAEFPKEGPSILRIQQVVRGDSAAYFCASSPMTGINSPLHFGNGTRLTVT.

This chain connects TRBV6-5 to TRBJ1-1; 8 bases map to TRBD1. The CDR3 is 14 residues long. V dropped 8 bases and J dropped 1; count of bases not matched to a gene: 6. Per the germline V gene, CDR1 is MNHEY and CDR2 is SVGAGI. CDR3 in amino acids: CASLSGQGNTEAFF. The CDR3 DNA follows: TGTGCCAGCTTAAGCGGACAGGGGAACACTGAAGCTTTCTTT.

This clone appeared once. The chain employs TRBV6-6 and TRBJ1-4; D possibly corresponds to TRBD1 (5 bases). The CDR3 sequence is 13 residues long. Germline V gene sequence: CDR1 MNHNY, CDR2 SVGAGI (reference sequence). V was cut by 0 bases and J by 8 bases, with 7 bases left in between. The CDR3 DNA follows: TGTGCCAGCAGTTACTCGAAGGGGGAAAAACTGTTTTTT. As protein: CASSYSKGEKLFF.

The rearrangement joins TRBV7-9 to TRBJ2-5, with D maybe TRBD1 (5 bases). The germline V gene has CDR1 SEHNR and CDR2 FQNEAQ (reference sequence). Trimming removed 5 bases at V and 5 bases at J, with 15 bases between. The CDR3 runs to 14 residues. The DNA for the CDR3 is TGTGCCAGCAGCCCAGTTGCAGGGTGGGAGACCCAGTACTTC. Protein: CASSPVAGWETQYF.

The rearrangement links TRBV4-3 to TRBJ2-3; D is possibly TRBD2 (6 bases). The CDR3 has 15 amino acids. CDR1 and CDR2 from the germline V gene are LGHNA and YSLEER. V lost 5 bases and J 6 bases, leaving 18 bases between the germline ends. The CDR3 here is CASSARDSRADTQYF. The CDR3 region has the DNA TGCGCCAGCAGCGCCCGGGACTCGCGAGCCGATACGCAGTATTTT.

This chain joins TRBV4-2 and TRBJ2-3; D gene ambiguous. V dropped 3 bases and J dropped 2 bases, with 6 bases sitting between them. Germline assignment: CDR1 LGHNA and CDR2 YNFKEQ. The CDR3 totals 13 residues. The CDR3 nucleotides are TGTGCCAGCAGCCAGGACGTCACAGATACGCAGTATTTT. Translating gives CASSQDVTDTQYF.

This rearrangement joins TRBV5-4 to TRBJ1-2; 8 bases agree with TRBD1. V lost 4 bases and J lost 7; bases outside the gene matches: 6. This CDR3 is 13 amino acids long. The germline gives CDR1 SGHNT, CDR2 YYREEE (reference sequence). The CDR3 region has the DNA TGTGCCAGCAGCCTGACAGGGGTAACTGGCTACACCTTC. Its translation: CASSLTGVTGYTF.

The chain joins TRBV6-2 or TRBV6-3 to TRBJ2-1; maybe TRBD2 (6 bases). The V gene's germline CDR1 is MNHEY and CDR2 SVGEGT. The germline V and J ends were trimmed by 5 bases and 2 bases, with 13 bases remaining between them. The length of the CDR3 is 15 residues. As DNA, the CDR3 is TGTGCCAGCAGTCTCCGGGACTTTACCTACAATGAGCAGTTCTTC. Protein sequence: CASSLRDFTYNEQFF.

CDR3 region: CASSVGNGNQPQHF. The CDR3 bases are TGTGCCAGCAGCGTGGGAAACGGGAATCAGCCCCAGCATTTT. The gene calls are TRBV5-6 and TRBJ1-5; D call uncertain. This CDR3 comprises 14 residues. V was trimmed by 4 bases and J by 4 bases, leaving 12 bases between them. Germline V gene sequence: CDR1 SGHDT, CDR2 YYEEEE.

This chain uses TRBV28 with TRBJ1-2, with D possibly TRBD1 on 5 matching bases. This CDR3 is built from 14 residues. Germline V CDR1 and CDR2: MDHEN, SYDVKM. V was trimmed by 5 bases and J by 6 bases, leaving 16 bases between them. CDR3 residues: CASSPGGQVNGYTF. The CDR3 DNA sequence: TGTGCCAGCAGTCCCGGGGGTCAGGTGAATGGCTACACCTTC.

The chain uses TRBV7-9 and TRBJ1-2; 7 bases map to TRBD1. CDR3 length: 12 amino acids. Per the germline V gene, CDR1 is SEHNR and CDR2 is FQNEAQ (reference sequence). The V and J ends lost 2 bases and 6 bases, in that order; junction bases with no gene match: 0. CDR3 loop: CASSLTGDGYTF. The CDR3 region has the DNA TGTGCCAGCAGCTTAACAGGGGATGGCTACACCTTC.

V is TRBV6-2 or TRBV6-3 and J is TRBJ2-7; 7 bases align to TRBD2. J gave up 4 bases and V 2 bases, and 5 bases lay outside the gene matches. The V gene's germline CDR1 is MNHEY and CDR2 SVGEGT. The CDR3 is made up of 14 amino acids. CDR3 sequence: CASSYAAREYEQYF. CDR3 sequence (DNA): TGTGCCAGCAGTTACGCGGCGCGGGAGTACGAGCAGTACTTC.

The chain couples TRBV19 to TRBJ1-1; TRBD1 matches 8 bases. Trimming took 5 bases from V and 3 from J; bases not matched to a gene: 8. Germline CDR1 reads LNHDA; CDR2 reads SQIVND (reference sequence). The CDR3 spans 15 residues. CDR3 nucleotides: TGTGCCAGTAGTGTAGCTGACAGGGGTTACACTGAAGCTTTCTTT. Translation gives CASSVADRGYTEAFF. Drawing the rest from reference TRBV19 and TRBJ1-1, the complete variable domain is DGGITQSPKYLFRKEGQNVTLSCEQNLNHDAMYWYRQDPGQGLRLIYYSQIVNDFQKGDIAEGYSVSREKKESFPLTVTSAQKNPTAFYLCASSVADRGYTEAFFGQGTRLTVV.

The rearrangement uses TRBV5-6 and TRBJ2-1; D is possibly TRBD2 (6 bases). CDR1 is SGHDT and CDR2 is YYEEEE in the germline V gene. This CDR3 has 15 amino acids. Trimming stripped 2 bases from V and 0 bases from J, with 9 bases between. The CDR3 coding sequence is TGTGCCAGCAGCTTATGGAGGGACTCCTACAATGAGCAGTTCTTC. Translation gives CASSLWRDSYNEQFF.

This clone has just one count. This rearrangement joins TRBV2 to TRBJ2-3, with 12 bases fitting TRBD2. V shed 4 bases, J shed 9 bases, and the junction held 2 bases outside the gene matches. The CDR3 contains 13 residues. Germline lookup yields CDR1 SNHLY and CDR2 FYNNEI. The CDR3 protein is CASSVGTSGTQYF. DNA for the CDR3: TGTGCCAGCAGTGTTGGGACTAGCGGGACGCAGTATTTT.

The V and J genes are TRBV9 and TRBJ1-4; 9 nucleotides agree with TRBD1. With 5 bases clipped from V and 8 bases from J, the junction kept 10 bases outside the gene matches. Germline V gene lookup returns CDR1 SGDLS and CDR2 YYNGEE. This CDR3 is built from 15 residues. The CDR3, as DNA: TGTGCCAGCAGTTACGGGACAGGGATTCGCGAAAAACTGTTTTTT. It encodes CASSYGTGIREKLFF.

This sequence joins TRBV10-3 and TRBJ1-5; D might be TRBD1 (5 bases). Germline V gene sequence: CDR1 ENHRY, CDR2 SYGVKD. The CDR3 loop spans 13 amino acids. V was cut by 8 bases and J by 6 bases, with 14 bases left in between. CDR3 sequence: CAIGATQAQPQHF. The CDR3 DNA follows: TGTGCCATCGGAGCTACACAGGCTCAGCCCCAGCATTTT.

CDR3 nucleotides: TGTGCCATCCTCCCCGCCGCAGGGAGCTATGGCTACACCTTC. Protein product: CAILPAAGSYGYTF. V is TRBV10-3 and J is TRBJ1-2, with a possible D match to TRBD1 (5 bases). CDR1 is ENHRY and CDR2 is SYGVKD in the germline V gene. The ends were cut back, 8 bases at V and 4 bases at J, with 17 bases in the middle. The CDR3 length is 14 residues.

The V gene is TRBV7-2, the J gene TRBJ1-3; no reliable D call. The V end was cut by 5 bases, the J end by 0 bases, with 8 bases between. The CDR3 is made up of 14 amino acids. Germline CDR1 and CDR2: SGHTA and FQGNSA. As DNA, the CDR3 is TGTGCCAGCAGCACCCACACCTCTGGAAACACCATATATTTT. Encoded protein: CASSTHTSGNTIYF. Complete variable domain (other parts from reference TRBV7-2 and TRBJ1-3): GAGVSQSPSNKVTEKGKDVELRCDPISGHTALYWYRQSLGQGLEFLIYFQGNSAPDKSGLPSDRFSAERTGGSVSTLTIQRTQQEDSAVYLCASSTHTSGNTIYFGEGSWLTVV.

The V call is TRBV10-2, the J call TRBJ2-1, with 10 bases identical to TRBD1. The length of the CDR3 is 16 residues. CDR1 is WSHSY and CDR2 is SAAADI in the germline V gene. V lost 5 bases to trimming and J lost 8 bases; unmatched junction nucleotides: 12. As DNA, the CDR3 is TGCGCCAGCAGTTGGGACAGGGGATCCACGCGCGATGAGCAGTTCTTC. Translating gives CASSWDRGSTRDEQFF.